This TCR beta chain was found in a study of blood T cells in healthy people across ages (dated by TCRdb to about 2015). Looking at the study overall: In model experiments, roughly one uniquely barcoded TCR beta cDNA molecule per two T cells was captured by template switching. The donors were divided into four age groups: young (average approximately 16 years), middle-aged (roughly 42), aged (roughly 60) and long-lived (82). The study analyzed two additional independent replicas of 1 million unique cDNA reads from the same blood draw for two donors, one aged 18 to 30 and one aged 80 or older. To track age-related changes in TCR beta repertoire diversity, the study relied on deep sequencing normalized with unique cDNA molecular identifiers. The study at large found these results: Compared with the aged group, the long-lived group had more naive CD4+ T cells, fewer expanded clones and increased TCR diversity, a pattern suggesting age selection. As age increased, observed TCR beta diversity per million T cells dropped in a roughly linear way, and a significant reduction was already evident by age 40. Observed TCR beta diversity correlated strongly with the percentage of naive T cells measured by flow cytometry. Total diversity estimates from one million sequenced T cells were considered lower bounds and underestimates. Since profiling was done on bulk unsorted PBMCs, naive and antigen-experienced compartments could not be conclusively compared. Because donor CMV infection status was unknown, age-related changes in expanded clonotypes were potentially confounded.

For this clonotype: What antigen it recognizes has not been identified. It has no much larger one-base neighbor in the sample; base qualities were not kept.

Including cysteine and phenylalanine, the CDR3 has 13 amino acids. Solely the CDR3 DNA is kept, with 39 bases framed from the first base. The germline V gene encodes CDR1 MDHEN and CDR2 SYDVKM. Systemically healthy Caucasian individuals from Russia, around 38 in total and aged about 6 to 100 years, were included as donors. About 9.6 milliliters of peripheral blood were collected from each donor into EDTA-treated Vacutainer tubes. Ficoll-Paque density-gradient centrifugation was used to isolate PBMCs, with at least 7 million obtained per sample. Trizol reagent was used to extract total RNA from the PBMCs, yielding at least 5 micrograms per sample. For every donor, flow cytometry on a PBMC aliquot measured the percentage of naive CD45RAhigh/CD27high T cells. The library was obtained by 5' RACE. Sequencer: Illumina HiSeq 2500. The second PCR ran for roughly 6 to 11 cycles and used a J-beta primer mix along with a sample-barcoded 5' primer. A unique molecular identifier was introduced onto each TCR beta cDNA molecule by a template-switch 5' adaptor carrying 12 random nucleotides. Each sample yielded at least 2.5 million CDR3-containing paired-end reads. All of the RNA was converted into first-strand cDNA using the Mint cDNA synthesis kit, with a TRBC-specific oligonucleotide serving as the primer. Following uracil-DNA glycosylase treatment, all cDNA underwent a first 18-cycle PCR with the universal primers M1SS and BC2_uni_R. Regarding the original processing steps: Normalization of each sample was performed by random selection of 1 million high-quality reads, each carrying a distinct molecular identifier. Instead of being binned into consensus sequences, reads with shared molecular identifiers were discarded. MiTCR, run with a Q25 quality threshold and the strictest error-elimination algorithm, handled CDR3 identification, clonotype clustering and error correction. A nonparametric unseen species model with Euler transformation was used to estimate lower-bound total TCR beta diversity. TCRdb took the public reads, trimmed them with fastp at Q25, ran MiXCR for clone calling and kept in-frame beta chains. Rows matching on CDR3 protein sequence are summarized as one entry with the most common DNA and genes. These V and J calls derive from TCRdb rather than the authors' analysis. The sample yields roughly 1,100,000 distinct CDR3 sequences; around 27% were counted once. Together, the top ten hold approximately 0.75% of the sample.

The sample also formed part of further work on T cells of mothers and their children. As that second paper reports: The donors were nine systemically healthy Caucasian individuals, made up of three mothers and their six children. cDNA synthesis used all of the extracted RNA, with roughly 1.6 ug of RNA in each 15 ul reaction. In the second PCR, sample barcodes and 2-4 random nucleotides were introduced via the M1S primer. More than 8 million TCR beta CDR3 reads were obtained from each mother, and 2.5 million to 3.5 million reads were obtained from each child. TCR recombination output is similarly shaped by thymic selection in related and unrelated pairs, with a minor effect exerted by inherited differences. Normalized repertoire overlap was always found to be slightly, but never significantly, higher in related mother-child pairs than in unrelated mother-child pairs. With a sensitivity of about 100 clones per million clonotypes, no persistent microchimeric T cell clones were detected. The study used deep NGS to compare TCR beta repertoires of mothers and children, seeking features distinguishing related mother-child pairs from unrelated individuals. Mothers averaged roughly 40 +/- 4 years of age and children averaged 11 +/- 4 years. After adapter ligation with NEBNext reagents, the libraries were sequenced on Illumina HiSeq 2000 with 100+100 nt paired-end reads. Mother and child libraries were prepared a month apart and sequenced in separate runs to prevent cross-contamination. Between about 500,000 and 2,100,000 distinct TCR beta clonotypes were identified per donor. Naive TCR beta clonotypes were estimated from low-frequency clonotypes matched to each donor's FACS-determined naive share, without sorting.

Sequencing was done on a sample of blood. The clonotype comes from a girl aged 2 to 10 in good health. The chain was built from TRBV28 and TRBJ2-5, with a weak D call of TRBD2 (7 bases match). Gene TRBJ2-7 matches the end of the DNA better, so the J call may be wrong. The nucleotides read TGTGCCAGCAAATGGGGGGGCGCCTACGAGCAGTACTTC. This gives the protein CASKWGGAYEQYF.